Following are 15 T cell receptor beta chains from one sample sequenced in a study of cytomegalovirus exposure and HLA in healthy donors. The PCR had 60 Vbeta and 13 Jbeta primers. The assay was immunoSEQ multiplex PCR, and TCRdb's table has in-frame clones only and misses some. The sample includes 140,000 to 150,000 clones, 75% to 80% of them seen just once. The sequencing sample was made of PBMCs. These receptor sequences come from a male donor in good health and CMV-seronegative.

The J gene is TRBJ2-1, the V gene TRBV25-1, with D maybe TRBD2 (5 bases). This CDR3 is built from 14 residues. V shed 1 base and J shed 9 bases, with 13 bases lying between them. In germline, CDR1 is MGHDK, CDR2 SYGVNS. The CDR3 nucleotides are TGTGCCAGCAGTGAATTAACTAGAATGCGTGAGCAGTTCTTC. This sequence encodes CASSELTRMREQFF.

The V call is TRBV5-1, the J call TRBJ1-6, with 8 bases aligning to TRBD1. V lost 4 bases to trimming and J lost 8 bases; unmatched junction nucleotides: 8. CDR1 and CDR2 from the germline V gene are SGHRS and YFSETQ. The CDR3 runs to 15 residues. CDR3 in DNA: TGCGCCAGCAGCCCGGACAGGGTCGTCGATTCACCCCTCCACTTT. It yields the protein CASSPDRVVDSPLHF.

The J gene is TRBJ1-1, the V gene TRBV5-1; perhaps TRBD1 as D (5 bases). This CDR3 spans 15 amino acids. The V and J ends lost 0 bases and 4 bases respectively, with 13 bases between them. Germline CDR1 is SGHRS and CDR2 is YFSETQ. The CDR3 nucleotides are TGCGCCAGCAGCTTGGAAACGGGGAGGGGCACTGAAGCTTTCTTT. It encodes CASSLETGRGTEAFF.

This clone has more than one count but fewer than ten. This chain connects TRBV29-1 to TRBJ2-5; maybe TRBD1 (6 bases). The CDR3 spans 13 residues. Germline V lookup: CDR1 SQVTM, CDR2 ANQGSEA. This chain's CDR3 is CGHRDIAAGTQYF. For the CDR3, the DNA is TGCGGCCACCGGGACATCGCCGCCGGGACCCAGTACTTC. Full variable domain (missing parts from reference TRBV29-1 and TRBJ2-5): SAVISQKPSRDICQRGTSLTIQCQVDSQVTMMFWYRQQPGQSLTLIATANQGSEATYESGFVIDKFPISRPNLTFSTLTVSNMSPEDSSIYLCGHRDIAAGTQYFGPGTRLLVL.

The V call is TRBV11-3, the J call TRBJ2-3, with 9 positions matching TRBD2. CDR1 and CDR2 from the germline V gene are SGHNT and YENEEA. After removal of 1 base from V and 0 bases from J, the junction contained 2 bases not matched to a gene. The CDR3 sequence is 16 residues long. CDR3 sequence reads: CASSLGGRASTDTQYF. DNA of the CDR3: TGTGCCAGCAGCTTAGGCGGGAGGGCTAGCACAGATACGCAGTATTTT. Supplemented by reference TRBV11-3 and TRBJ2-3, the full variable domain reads EAGVVQSPRYKIIEKKQPVAFWCNPISGHNTLYWYLQNLGQGPELLIRYENEEAVDDSQLPKDRFSAERLKGVDSTLKIQPAELGDSAVYLCASSLGGRASTDTQYFGPGTRLTVL.

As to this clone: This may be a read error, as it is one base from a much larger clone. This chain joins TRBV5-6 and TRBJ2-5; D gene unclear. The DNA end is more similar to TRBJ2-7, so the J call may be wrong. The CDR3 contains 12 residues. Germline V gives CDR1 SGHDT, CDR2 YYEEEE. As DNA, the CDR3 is TGTACCAGCAGCTTGAGAGGAAACGAGCAGTACTTC. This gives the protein CTSSLRGNEQYF.

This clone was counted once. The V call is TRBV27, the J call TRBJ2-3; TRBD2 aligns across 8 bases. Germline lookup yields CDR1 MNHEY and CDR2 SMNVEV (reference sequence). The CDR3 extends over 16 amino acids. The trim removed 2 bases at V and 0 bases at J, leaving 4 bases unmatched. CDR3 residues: CASSLTGGLSTDTQYF. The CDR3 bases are TGTGCCAGCAGTTTAACGGGGGGGCTTAGCACAGATACGCAGTATTTT.

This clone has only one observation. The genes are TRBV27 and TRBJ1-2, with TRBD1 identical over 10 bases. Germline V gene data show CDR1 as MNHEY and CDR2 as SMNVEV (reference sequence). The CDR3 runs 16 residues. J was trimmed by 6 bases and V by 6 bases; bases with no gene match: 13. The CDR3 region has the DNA TGTGCCAGCAGCACCTATACATCAGACAGGGGGCATGGCTACACCTTC. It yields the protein CASSTYTSDRGHGYTF.

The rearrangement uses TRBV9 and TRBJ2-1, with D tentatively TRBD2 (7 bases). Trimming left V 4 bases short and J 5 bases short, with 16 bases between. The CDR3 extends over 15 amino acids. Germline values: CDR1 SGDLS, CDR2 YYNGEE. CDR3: CASSPSGTTHNEQFF. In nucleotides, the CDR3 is TGTGCCAGCAGCCCCAGCGGGACAACCCACAATGAGCAGTTCTTC.

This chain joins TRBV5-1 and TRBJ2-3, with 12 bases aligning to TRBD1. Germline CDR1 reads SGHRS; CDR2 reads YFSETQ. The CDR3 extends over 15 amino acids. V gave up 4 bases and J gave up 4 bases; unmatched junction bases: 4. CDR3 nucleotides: TGCGCCAGCAGCCCGGGACAGGGGGCGTCAGATACGCAGTATTTT. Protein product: CASSPGQGASDTQYF.

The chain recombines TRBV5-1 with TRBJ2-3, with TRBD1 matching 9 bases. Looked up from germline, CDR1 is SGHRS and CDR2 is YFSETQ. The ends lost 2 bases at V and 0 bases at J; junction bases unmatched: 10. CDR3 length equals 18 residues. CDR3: CASSFLTRGQGSTDTQYF. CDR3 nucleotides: TGCGCCAGCAGCTTTCTAACCCGGGGACAGGGTAGCACAGATACGCAGTATTTT.

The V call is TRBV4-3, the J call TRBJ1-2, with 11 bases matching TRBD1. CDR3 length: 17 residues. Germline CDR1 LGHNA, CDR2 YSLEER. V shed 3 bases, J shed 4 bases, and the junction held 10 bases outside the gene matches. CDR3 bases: TGCGCCAGCAGCCAGCTAGGACAGGGGGCTTCCCTCTATGGCTACACCTTC. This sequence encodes CASSQLGQGASLYGYTF.

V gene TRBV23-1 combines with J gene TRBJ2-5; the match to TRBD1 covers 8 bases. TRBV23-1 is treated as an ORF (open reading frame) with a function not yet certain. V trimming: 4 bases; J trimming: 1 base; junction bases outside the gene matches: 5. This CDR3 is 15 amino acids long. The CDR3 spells CASSLRTGTQETQYF. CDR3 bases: TGCGCCAGCAGTCTCCGGACAGGGACCCAAGAGACCCAGTACTTC.

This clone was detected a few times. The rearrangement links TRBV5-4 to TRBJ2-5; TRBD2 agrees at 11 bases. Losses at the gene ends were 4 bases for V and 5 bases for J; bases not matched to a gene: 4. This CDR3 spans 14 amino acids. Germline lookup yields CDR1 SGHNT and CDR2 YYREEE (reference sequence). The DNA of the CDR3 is TGTGCCAGCAGCCTTAGCGGGGGGGCGGAGACCCAGTACTTC. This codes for CASSLSGGAETQYF. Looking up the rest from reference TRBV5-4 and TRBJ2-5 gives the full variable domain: ETGVTQSPTHLIKTRGQQVTLRCSSQSGHNTVSWYQQALGQGPQFIFQYYREEENGRGNFPPRFSGLQFPNYSSELNVNALELDDSALYLCASSLSGGAETQYFGPGTRLLVL.

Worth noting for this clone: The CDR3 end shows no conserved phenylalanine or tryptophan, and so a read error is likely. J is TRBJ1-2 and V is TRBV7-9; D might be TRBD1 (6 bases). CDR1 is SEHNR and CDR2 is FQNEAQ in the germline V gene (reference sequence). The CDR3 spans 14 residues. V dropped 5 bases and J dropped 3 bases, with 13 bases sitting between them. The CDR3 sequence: CASSVRGADYGYTS. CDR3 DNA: TGTGCCAGCAGCGTACGGGGGGCCGACTATGGCTACACCTCC.